This TCR beta chain appears in the sequencing data of a study of STAT3 mutations in large granular lymphocyte leukemia. Broader study findings: Every T-cell large granular lymphocyte leukemia patient had at least one immunodominant TCR beta clonotype.

The repertoire was sequenced with immunoSEQ multiplex PCR; TCRdb's copy has only in-frame clones and lacks some. Of fewer than 7,500 clones listed, approximately 30% are singletons. Germline V gene sequence: CDR1 MNHEY, CDR2 SVGAGI. The CDR3 extends over 15 amino acids. V was shortened by 3 bases and J by 7 bases, with 18 bases between the two germline ends. As regards this clone: The target antigen is unknown.

This chain connects TRBV6-5 to TRBJ1-1; D uncertain. Material: peripheral blood mononuclear cells. The clonotype comes from a woman in her 40s with T-cell large granular lymphocyte leukemia. Some clones in this sample may be carry-over from other donors' samples. CDR3 in DNA: TGTGCCAGCAGTTATGGTCGGCAGGACCCGTATGAAGCTTTCTTT. Its translation: CASSYGRQDPYEAFF.